This TCR beta chain was observed in a study of blood T cell repertoires in COVID-19 (dated by TCRdb to the early 2020s). With respect to the entire study: Samples from collaborators originated in the United States, Italy and Spain and spanned both the acute and convalescent phases of COVID-19. The prospective study material was composed of cDNA or gDNA derived from T cells, B-cell-depleted T cells, or PBMCs. Subjects who had been exposed to COVID-19, were actively infected with it, or had recovered from it provided the deeply sampled blood TCRbeta repertoires that made up the dataset. The repertoires were released in a freely available public database meant as a resource for research on the immune response to SARS-CoV-2. The samples were drawn from the first 160 participants of the ongoing ImmuneRACE study and from 1,200 or so subjects provided by 6 global collaborators. The sample metadata nearly always contained a de-identified subject ID, COVID-19 status, age in years and sex. HLA class I and class II types, where available, came from metadata supplied by the sample provider rather than from assay-based typing. Overall study outcomes, separate from this receptor: The amount of clinical and demographic metadata varied by source and participant and was provided uncurated.

TCRbeta CDR3 regions were amplified from genomic DNA using the immunoSEQ Assay, a bias-controlled multiplex PCR. On the study's bioinformatics: The number of nucleated cells in each sample was estimated by amplification of reference gene primers within the assay. To quantify the absolute abundance of each unique TCRbeta CDR3 rearrangement, sequence reads were collapsed and filtered. Productive Simpson clonality was computed per sample as the square root of Simpson's diversity index over productive rearrangements. Entries here come from immuneACCESS through TCRdb and include only in-frame sequences with V and J called. Some clones fail to appear in such tables; in the studies checked, an unresolved V gene covers under half of the shortfall, and the cause of the remainder is unknown. V and J calls plus clone size are reproduced from that table; the DNA served to infer D and trimming. For this sample there are around 200,000 clones; more than 80% appear just once. The ten largest clones take up around 6.8% of the sample.

Whole blood was collected in K2EDTA tubes by collaborating institutions according to the institutions' own protocols. For TCRbeta analysis, collaborators shipped samples in one of three forms: frozen whole blood, isolated PBMCs, or DNA extracted from either of those sample types. With regard to this clone: Which antigen it targets is not known. The record has no base qualities; no much larger clone is one base away.

The specimen was peripheral blood. This receptor was taken from a human donor in a cohort sampled during active COVID-19.

For the CDR3, the sequence is CARSRTGSTYEQYF. The DNA is as follows: TGTGCCAGAAGCAGGACAGGAAGTACCTACGAGCAGTACTTC. The rearranged chain carries TRBV5-3 and TRBJ2-7, with 7 junctional bases fitting TRBD1. TRBV5-3 is an open reading frame, and its role is uncertain. Clipping removes 4 bases from V and 2 bases from J, with 6 as the unmatched junction base count. The cysteine opens and the phenylalanine closes a CDR3 of 14 amino acids. Just CDR3 DNA is preserved here, 42 bases in frame from base 1.